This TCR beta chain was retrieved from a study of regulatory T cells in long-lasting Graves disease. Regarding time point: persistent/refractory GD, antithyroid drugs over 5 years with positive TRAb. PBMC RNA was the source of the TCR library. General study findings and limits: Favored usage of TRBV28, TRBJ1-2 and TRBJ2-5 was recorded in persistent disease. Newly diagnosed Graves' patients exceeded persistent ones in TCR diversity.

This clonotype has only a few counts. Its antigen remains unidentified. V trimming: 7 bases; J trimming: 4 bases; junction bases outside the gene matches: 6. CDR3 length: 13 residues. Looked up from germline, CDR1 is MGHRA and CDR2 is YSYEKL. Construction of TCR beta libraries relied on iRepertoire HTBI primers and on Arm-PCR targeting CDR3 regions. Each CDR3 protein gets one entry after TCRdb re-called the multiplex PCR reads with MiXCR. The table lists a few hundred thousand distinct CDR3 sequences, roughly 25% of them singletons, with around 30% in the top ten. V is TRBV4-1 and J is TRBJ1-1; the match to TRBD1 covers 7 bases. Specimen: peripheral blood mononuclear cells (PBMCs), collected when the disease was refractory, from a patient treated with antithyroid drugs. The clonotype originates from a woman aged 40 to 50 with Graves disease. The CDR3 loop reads CASTEAGGTEAFF. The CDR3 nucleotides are TGCGCCAGCACCGAGGCAGGGGGCACTGAAGCTTTCTTT.